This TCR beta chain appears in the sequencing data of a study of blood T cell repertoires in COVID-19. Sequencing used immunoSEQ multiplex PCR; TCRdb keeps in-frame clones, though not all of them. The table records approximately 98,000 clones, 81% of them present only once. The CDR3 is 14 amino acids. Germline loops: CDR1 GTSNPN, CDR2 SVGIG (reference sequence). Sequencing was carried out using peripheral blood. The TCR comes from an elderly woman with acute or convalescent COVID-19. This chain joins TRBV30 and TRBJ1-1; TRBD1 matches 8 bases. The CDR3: CASEGQGAGTEAFF. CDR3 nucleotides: TGTGCTTCGGAGGGGCAGGGGGCAGGAACTGAAGCTTTCTTT. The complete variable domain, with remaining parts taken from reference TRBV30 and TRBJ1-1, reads SQTIHQWPATLVQPVGSPLSLECTVEGTSNPNLYWYRQAAGRGLQLLFYSVGIGQISSEVPQNLSASRPQDRQFILSSKKLLLSDSGFYLCASEGQGAGTEAFFGQGTRLTVV.